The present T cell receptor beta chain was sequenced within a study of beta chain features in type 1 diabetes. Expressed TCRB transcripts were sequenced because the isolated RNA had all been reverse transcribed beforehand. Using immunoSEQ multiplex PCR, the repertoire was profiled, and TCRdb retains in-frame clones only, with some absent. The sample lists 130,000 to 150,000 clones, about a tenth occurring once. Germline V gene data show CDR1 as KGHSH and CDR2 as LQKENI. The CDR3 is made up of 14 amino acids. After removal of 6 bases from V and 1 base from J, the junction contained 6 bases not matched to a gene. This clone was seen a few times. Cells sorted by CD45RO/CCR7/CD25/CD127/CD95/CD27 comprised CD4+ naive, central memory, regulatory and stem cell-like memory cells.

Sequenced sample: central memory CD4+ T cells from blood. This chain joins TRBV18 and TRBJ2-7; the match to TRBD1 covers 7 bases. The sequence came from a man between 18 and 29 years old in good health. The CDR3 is CASSDRQGSYEQYF. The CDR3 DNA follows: TGTGCCAGCTCCGACCGACAGGGATCCTACGAGCAGTACTTC. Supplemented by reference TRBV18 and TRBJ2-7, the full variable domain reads NAGVMQNPRHLVRRRGQEARLRCSPMKGHSHVYWYRQLPEEGLKFMVYLQKENIIDESGMPKERFSAEFPKEGPSILRIQQVVRGDSAAYFCASSDRQGSYEQYFGPGTRLTVT.